This record looks at one T cell receptor (beta chain) sequence and its context. What it recognizes is unknown. The data belong to a study of cytomegalovirus exposure and HLA in healthy donors. Researchers ran the PCR with 60 Vbeta and 13 Jbeta primers. TCRdb keeps only in-frame clones here, not all; method: immunoSEQ multiplex PCR. Its table lists about 67,000 clones. Points from the study as a whole: Through in vitro validation, three CMV-associated chains were shown to be specific for CMV antigens.

CDR3 length equals 18 residues. Germline V gene data show CDR1 as KGHSH and CDR2 as LQKENI. V was shortened by 2 bases and J by 0 bases, with 14 bases between the two germline ends. This clonotype was sampled from a woman in her thirties in good health and CMV-seronegative. The sequencing sample was made of PBMCs. The V call is TRBV18, the J call TRBJ2-6; D is possibly TRBD1 (7 bases). CDR3 DNA: TGTGCCAGCTCACCAGAGGAGGGGGCCCGCTCTGGGGCCAACGTCCTGACTTTC. It codes for CASSPEEGARSGANVLTF.